These 27 T cell receptor beta chains originate from one sample sequenced in a study of T cell responses to AZD1222 COVID-19 vaccine. TCRdb's table, derived via immunoSEQ multiplex PCR, lists solely in-frame clones and lacks some. This table has approximately 150,000 clones, over 80% appearing once. The sequenced sample was peripheral blood, obtained 28 days after the second dose of the MenACWY control vaccine. The source of these receptors is an adult who received the MenACWY meningococcal vaccine as a control.

The gene calls are TRBV20-1 and TRBJ1-3; no clear D. The germline gives CDR1 DFQATT, CDR2 SNEGSKA (reference sequence). This CDR3 has 11 residues. Trimming removed 0 bases at V and 3 bases at J, with 0 bases between. The CDR3 reads CSARDGNTIYF. CDR3 coding DNA: TGCAGTGCTAGAGATGGAAACACCATATATTTT.

J is TRBJ1-1 and V is TRBV2, with 8 bases fitting TRBD1. The length of the CDR3 is 14 residues. Germline assignment: CDR1 SNHLY and CDR2 FYNNEI. V trimming: 6 bases; J trimming: 3 bases; junction bases outside the gene matches: 6. The CDR3 loop is CASSAGQGYTEAFF. The CDR3 coding sequence is TGTGCCAGCAGCGCCGGACAGGGCTACACTGAAGCTTTCTTT.

V usage is TRBV4-3 and J usage is TRBJ1-6; 9 nucleotides align to TRBD1. Per the germline V gene, CDR1 is LGHNA and CDR2 is YSLEER. The CDR3 extends over 17 amino acids. J was trimmed by 9 bases and V by 0 bases; bases with no gene match: 9. CDR3 in amino acids: CASSQEGAQTGGSPLHF. CDR3 coding DNA: TGCGCCAGCAGCCAAGAGGGCGCCCAGACAGGGGGTTCACCCCTCCACTTT.

This clone was observed once. The V and J genes are TRBV29-1 and TRBJ2-7; D is ambiguous. Germline V gene data show CDR1 as SQVTM and CDR2 as ANQGSEA. CDR3 size: 14 residues. V was shortened by 3 bases and J by 6 bases, with 18 bases between the two germline ends. The CDR3 DNA is TGCAGCGTTGAGGGCGGCAGAGGAGTGGGCGAGCAGTACTTC. Translation: CSVEGGRGVGEQYF.

The genes are TRBV19 and TRBJ1-6; 7 bases are a match to TRBD1. Germline V gives CDR1 LNHDA, CDR2 SQIVND (reference sequence). This CDR3 is built from 14 residues. With 6 bases clipped from V and 7 bases from J, the junction kept 6 bases outside the gene matches. The CDR3 DNA follows: TGTGCCAGTAGGAGGACACAGGGGAATTCACCCCTCCACTTT. Its protein product is CASRRTQGNSPLHF.

This sequence joins TRBV7-9 and TRBJ1-5; the D gene is possibly TRBD1 (5 bases). The CDR3 loop spans 14 amino acids. V was cut by 3 bases and J by 10 bases, with 16 bases left in between. Looked up from germline, CDR1 is SEHNR and CDR2 is FQNEAQ (reference sequence). The CDR3 DNA reads as TGTGCCAGCAGCTTGGCGGGGCCCCGCAATCCCCAGCATTTT. Protein sequence: CASSLAGPRNPQHF.

The chain is built from TRBV27 and TRBJ1-5; 7 bases fit TRBD1. The CDR3 runs to 14 residues. The trim removed 6 bases at V and 3 bases at J, leaving 5 bases unmatched. The germline CDR1 and CDR2 sequences are MNHEY and SMNVEV (reference sequence). As DNA, the CDR3 is TGTGCCAGCAGGCCGGGACAGATCAATCAGCCCCAGCATTTT. This translates into CASRPGQINQPQHF.

The CDR3 DNA reads TGTGCCAGCAGTTACGGCAGGGGTGGCTACGAGCAGTACTTC. Translated, it gives CASSYGRGGYEQYF. The chain joins TRBV6-2 or TRBV6-3 to TRBJ2-7; possible D gene TRBD1, 6 bases. The CDR3 has 14 residues. Germline CDR1 is MNHEY and CDR2 is SVGEGT. Trimming took 2 bases from V and 3 from J, leaving 11 bases between them.

The chain combines TRBV7-3 with TRBJ1-3; a weak D match, TRBD1 (5 bases). CDR3 size: 17 residues. Germline V gene lookup returns CDR1 SGHTA and CDR2 FQGTGA. Trimming cost V 3 bases and J 0 bases, with 15 bases left between them. CDR3 residues: CASSFSPGHSSGNTIYF. Here the CDR3 DNA reads TGTGCCAGCAGCTTCTCCCCAGGACATTCCTCTGGAAACACCATATATTTT.

The rearrangement uses TRBV25-1 and TRBJ1-6; no reliable D call. The CDR3 is 13 residues long. The germline gives CDR1 MGHDK, CDR2 SYGVNS. The ends were cut back, 4 bases at V and 9 bases at J, with 10 bases in the middle. CDR3 protein: CASSAQGGSPLHF. The CDR3 DNA is TGTGCCAGCAGTGCTCAAGGTGGTTCACCCCTCCACTTT.

The chain has TRBV19 and TRBJ1-5; unclear D gene. The CDR3 is made up of 14 amino acids. Trimming took 10 bases from V and 1 from J, leaving 14 bases between them. CDR1 and CDR2 from the germline V gene are LNHDA and SQIVND (reference sequence). CDR3 region: CATSLRQSNQPQHF. CDR3 bases: TGTGCCACCTCGTTAAGGCAGAGCAATCAGCCCCAGCATTTT.

V gene TRBV7-8 combines with J gene TRBJ1-2, with D possibly TRBD1 on 5 matching bases. CDR3 size: 14 residues. Germline V CDR1 and CDR2: SGHVS, FQNEAQ. V lost 5 bases and J lost 1, with 11 bases in between. The CDR3 DNA follows: TGTGCCAGCAGCCCCCAGGGATTTAACTATGGCTACACCTTC. This translates into CASSPQGFNYGYTF.

This chain links TRBV5-8 with TRBJ1-6, with D possibly being TRBD1 (5 bases). The CDR3 is made up of 14 amino acids. V was clipped by 2 bases and J by 6 bases, with 9 bases between them. CDR1 is SGHTS and CDR2 is YDEGEE in the germline V gene. The CDR3 is CASSFRDPNSPLHF. CDR3 nucleotide sequence: TGTGCCAGCAGCTTTCGGGACCCTAATTCACCCCTCCACTTT.

The rearrangement uses TRBV30 and TRBJ2-7; perhaps D is TRBD1 or TRBD2 (6 bases each). The CDR3 extends over 12 amino acids. V lost 5 bases and J lost 3, with 11 bases in between. Germline values: CDR1 GTSNPN, CDR2 SVGIG (reference sequence). The chain's CDR3 is CAWGRGDYEQYF. In DNA, the CDR3 is TGTGCCTGGGGAAGGGGGGACTACGAGCAGTACTTC. Full variable domain (outside the CDR3, taken from reference TRBV30 and TRBJ2-7): SQTIHQWPATLVQPVGSPLSLECTVEGTSNPNLYWYRQAAGRGLQLLFYSVGIGQISSEVPQNLSASRPQDRQFILSSKKLLLSDSGFYLCAWGRGDYEQYFGPGTRLTVT.

V gene TRBV18 combines with J gene TRBJ1-6, with D perhaps TRBD1 (6 bases). In germline, CDR1 is KGHSH, CDR2 LQKENI. The CDR3 totals 20 residues. Trimming removed 3 bases at V and 2 bases at J, with 23 bases between. The DNA of the CDR3 is TGTGCCAGCTCACCTCAAGGAGGGACACAAAAAGTCACCTATAATTCACCCCTCCACTTT. Translating gives CASSPQGGTQKVTYNSPLHF. Filled out from reference TRBV18 and TRBJ1-6, the complete variable domain reads NAGVMQNPRHLVRRRGQEARLRCSPMKGHSHVYWYRQLPEEGLKFMVYLQKENIIDESGMPKERFSAEFPKEGPSILRIQQVVRGDSAAYFCASSPQGGTQKVTYNSPLHFGNGTRLTVT.

This clone has a handful of counts. This chain connects TRBV4-1 to TRBJ1-2; D is uncertain. Trimming shortened V by 4 bases and J by 0 bases, and 12 bases separated the two germline ends. CDR3 length equals 15 residues. CDR1 is MGHRA and CDR2 is YSYEKL in the germline V gene. The CDR3 DNA is TGCGCCAGCAGCCTAAATATTAATGCTAACTATGGCTACACCTTC. Translation: CASSLNINANYGYTF.

The rearrangement links TRBV4-1 to TRBJ1-1; D might be TRBD1 (6 bases). The CDR3 has 15 residues. Deletions cut 0 bases from V and 0 bases from J, with 8 bases between. The germline CDR1 and CDR2 sequences are MGHRA and YSYEKL. The CDR3 reads CASSQETGLNTEAFF. CDR3 bases: TGCGCCAGCAGCCAAGAAACAGGGTTGAACACTGAAGCTTTCTTT.

This chain connects TRBV4-1 to TRBJ2-5; 12 nucleotides line up with TRBD1. V lost 4 bases, J lost 7 bases, and 10 bases stayed unmatched. CDR1 is MGHRA and CDR2 is YSYEKL in the germline V gene. The CDR3 has 16 residues. For the CDR3, the DNA is TGCGCCAGCAGCCTTGGTATGGGACAGGGGGCAGGGACCCAGTACTTC. It translates to CASSLGMGQGAGTQYF.

This clone came up once. The chain has TRBV21-1 and TRBJ1-4. TRBV21-1 is labeled a pseudogene. The CDR3 covers 15 residues. The CDR3 region is CASMKLLTTNEKLFF. As DNA, the CDR3 is TGTGCCAGCATGAAACTGCTAACAACTAATGAAAAACTGTTTTTT.

The chain has TRBV7-2 and TRBJ1-2; weak D call: TRBD1 (5 bases). The CDR3 is 14 amino acids. CDR1 and CDR2 from the germline V gene are SGHTA and FQGNSA. V was shortened by 3 bases and J by 6 bases, with 14 bases between the two germline ends. The CDR3 is CASSFRGMWDGYTF. CDR3 DNA: TGTGCCAGCAGCTTTCGGGGGATGTGGGATGGCTACACCTTC.

The rearrangement links TRBV5-1 to TRBJ2-7; D may be TRBD1 (6 bases). The V end was cut by 2 bases, the J end by 5 bases, with 17 bases between. The CDR3 loop spans 15 amino acids. Germline values: CDR1 SGHRS, CDR2 YFSETQ. This CDR3 is CASSLGGPGWDEQYF. Written as DNA, the CDR3 is TGCGCCAGCAGCTTAGGGGGACCAGGCTGGGACGAGCAGTACTTC.

The rearrangement links TRBV2 to TRBJ2-7; D not resolved. CDR3 size: 15 residues. Germline values: CDR1 SNHLY, CDR2 FYNNEI. The V end was cut by 6 bases, the J end by 2 bases, with 17 bases between. The CDR3 protein is CASSSPHIRTYEQYF. CDR3 bases: TGTGCCAGCAGCTCCCCCCACATAAGAACCTACGAGCAGTACTTC.

This clone was seen a handful of times. This sequence joins TRBV18 and TRBJ2-2; 9 nucleotides line up with TRBD2. This CDR3 contains 15 residues. With V trimmed by 3 bases and J by 7 bases, 6 bases remained unmatched. Germline V lookup: CDR1 KGHSH, CDR2 LQKENI. The CDR3 is CASSPQREVSGELFF. In DNA form, the CDR3 reads TGTGCCAGCTCACCTCAGCGGGAGGTGAGCGGGGAGCTGTTTTTT. Full variable domain (outside the CDR3, taken from reference TRBV18 and TRBJ2-2): NAGVMQNPRHLVRRRGQEARLRCSPMKGHSHVYWYRQLPEEGLKFMVYLQKENIIDESGMPKERFSAEFPKEGPSILRIQQVVRGDSAAYFCASSPQREVSGELFFGEGSRLTVL.

This clone was recorded only once. The J gene is TRBJ1-1, the V gene TRBV6-2 or TRBV6-3; D unclear. The CDR3 spans 12 residues. The germline gives CDR1 MNHEY, CDR2 SVGEGT. V was shortened by 5 bases and J by 6 bases, with 10 bases between the two germline ends. As DNA, the CDR3 is TGTGCCAGCAGTCGTTCAAGGGCTGAAGCTTTCTTT. This sequence encodes CASSRSRAEAFF.

The V and J genes are TRBV19 and TRBJ1-5; 9 positions match TRBD1. V dropped 5 bases and J dropped 1; count of bases not matched to a gene: 3. The V gene's germline CDR1 is LNHDA and CDR2 SQIVND (reference sequence). This CDR3 has 15 amino acids. CDR3 in DNA: TGTGCCAGTAGTGTTACAGGGGGCAGCAATCAGCCCCAGCATTTT. It yields the protein CASSVTGGSNQPQHF.

The V gene is TRBV15, the J gene TRBJ1-4, with D perhaps TRBD1 (6 bases). CDR1 is LNHNV and CDR2 is YYDKDF in the germline V gene (reference sequence). This CDR3 has 13 residues. V shed 1 base and J shed 10 bases, with 10 bases lying between them. For the CDR3, the DNA is TGTGCCACCAGCAGAGGTTTGGGGGCAAAACTGTTTTTT. Its protein is CATSRGLGAKLFF.

V and J are TRBV7-2 and TRBJ2-7, with TRBD1 matching 7 bases. The CDR3 spans 14 residues. Germline loops: CDR1 SGHTA, CDR2 FQGNSA. V dropped 3 bases and J dropped 4; count of bases not matched to a gene: 6. CDR3 sequence (DNA): TGTGCCAGCAGCTTTTCCGGGACAGCTTACGAGCAGTACTTC. This codes for CASSFSGTAYEQYF.